The next 2 T cell receptor beta chains were all read from a single sample in a study of T cells in Graves' hyperthyroidism and ophthalmopathy. Regions amplified from RNA transcripts were the TCR beta CDR3 regions. First-round RT-PCR of the TCR CDR3 relied on the HTBI primer set. TCRdb passed the multiplex PCR reads through MiXCR, listing each CDR3 protein once. This sample has around 560,000 distinct CDR3 sequences, with approximately 16% found just once. The sequenced sample consisted of blood. The receptors were sampled from a woman aged 18-30 years with Graves' hyperthyroidism.

In its sample, this clonotype was seen a few times. The genes are TRBV29-1 and TRBJ2-7; 14 bases agree with TRBD2. From germline, CDR1 is SQVTM and CDR2 ANQGSEA. V lost 5 bases to trimming and J lost 6 bases; unmatched junction nucleotides: 3. This CDR3 is 13 amino acids long. The DNA of the CDR3 is TGCAGCGTTACCGGACTAGCGGGAGGCGAGCAGTACTTC. This encodes CSVTGLAGGEQYF.

The sample holds many counts of this clonotype. The rearrangement joins TRBV5-1 to TRBJ1-1, with 11 bases that match TRBD1. Trimming removed 4 bases from V and 1 base from J; junction bases left unmatched: 0. CDR1 and CDR2 (germline): SGHRS, YFSETQ. The CDR3 runs to 14 residues. CDR3 region: CASSGTGGNTEAFF. The CDR3 DNA reads TGCGCCAGCAGCGGGACAGGGGGGAACACTGAAGCTTTCTTT.